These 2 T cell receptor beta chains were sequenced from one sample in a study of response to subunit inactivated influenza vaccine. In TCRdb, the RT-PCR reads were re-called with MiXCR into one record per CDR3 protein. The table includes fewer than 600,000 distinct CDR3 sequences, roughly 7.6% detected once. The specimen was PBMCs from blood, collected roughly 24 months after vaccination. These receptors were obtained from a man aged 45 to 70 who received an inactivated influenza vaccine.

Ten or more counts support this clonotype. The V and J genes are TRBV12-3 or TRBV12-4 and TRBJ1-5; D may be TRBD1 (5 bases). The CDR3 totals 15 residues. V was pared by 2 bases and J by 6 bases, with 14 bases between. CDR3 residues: CASSLQGTRIQPQHF. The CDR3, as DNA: TGTGCCAGCAGTTTACAGGGCACCCGAATTCAGCCCCAGCATTTT.

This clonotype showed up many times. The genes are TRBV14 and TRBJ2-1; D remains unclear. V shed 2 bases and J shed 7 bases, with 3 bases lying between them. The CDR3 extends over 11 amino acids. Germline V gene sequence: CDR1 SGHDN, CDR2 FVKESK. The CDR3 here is CASSQLNEQFF. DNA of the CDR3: TGTGCCAGCAGCCAACTGAATGAGCAGTTCTTC.